The T cell receptor beta chain described here comes from a study of neurological immune-mediated disorders. Regarding the study as a whole: None of the features examined (clinical or MRI) was associated with the multiple sclerosis repertoire cluster. One cluster of related CDR3 sequences contained, by phylogenetic grouping, the repertoires of 18 of 34 multiple sclerosis patients and formed a possible signature.

Turning to this clonotype: What it binds is unknown.

CDR1 and CDR2 from the germline V gene are SGHTA and FQGTGA. CDR3 length: 14 residues. V was clipped by 4 bases and J by 7 bases, with 14 bases between them. Template-switch 5'RACE cDNA synthesis added a 10-nucleotide unique molecular identifier. TCRdb passed the 5' RACE reads through MiXCR, listing each CDR3 protein once. This table has tens of thousands of distinct CDR3 sequences, approximately 5.2% appearing once. The sample comprised PBMCs. The receptor was derived from a man younger than 35 with multiple sclerosis. The rearrangement uses TRBV7-3 and TRBJ1-3; D ambiguous. CDR3 nucleotide sequence: TGTGCCAGCAGCTCGGGGTACGCGGGGAACACCATATATTTT. Encoded protein: CASSSGYAGNTIYF.